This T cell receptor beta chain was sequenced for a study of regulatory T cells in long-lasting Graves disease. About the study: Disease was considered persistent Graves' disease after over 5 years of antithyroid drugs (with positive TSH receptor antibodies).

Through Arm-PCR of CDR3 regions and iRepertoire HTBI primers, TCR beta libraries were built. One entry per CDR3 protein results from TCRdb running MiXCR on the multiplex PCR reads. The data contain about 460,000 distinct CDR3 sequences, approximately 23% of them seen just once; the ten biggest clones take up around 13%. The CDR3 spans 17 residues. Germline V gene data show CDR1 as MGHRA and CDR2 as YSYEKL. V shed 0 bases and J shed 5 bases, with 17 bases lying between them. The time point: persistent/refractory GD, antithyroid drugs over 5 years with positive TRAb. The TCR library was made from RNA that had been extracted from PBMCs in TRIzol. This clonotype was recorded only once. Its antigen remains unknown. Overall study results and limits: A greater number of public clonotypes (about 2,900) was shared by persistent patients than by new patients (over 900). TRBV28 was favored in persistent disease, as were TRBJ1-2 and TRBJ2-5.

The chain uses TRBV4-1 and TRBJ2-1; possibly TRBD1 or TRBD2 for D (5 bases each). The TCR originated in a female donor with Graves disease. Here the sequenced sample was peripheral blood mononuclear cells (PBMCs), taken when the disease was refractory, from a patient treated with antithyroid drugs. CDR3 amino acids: CASSQDRGDSRNNEQFF. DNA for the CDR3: TGCGCCAGCAGCCAAGATAGGGGAGACTCGAGGAACAATGAGCAGTTCTTC.